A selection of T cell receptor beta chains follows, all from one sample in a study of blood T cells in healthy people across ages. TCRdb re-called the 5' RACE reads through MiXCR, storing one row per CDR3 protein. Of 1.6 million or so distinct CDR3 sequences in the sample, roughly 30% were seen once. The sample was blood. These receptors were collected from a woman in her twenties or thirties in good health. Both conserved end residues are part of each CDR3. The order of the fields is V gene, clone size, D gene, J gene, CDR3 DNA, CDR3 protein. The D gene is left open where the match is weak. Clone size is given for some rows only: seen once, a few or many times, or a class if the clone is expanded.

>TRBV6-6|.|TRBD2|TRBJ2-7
TGTGCCAGCACCTATGGGTGGGGGACTAGCGGGAGAAACGAGCAGTACTTC
CASTYGWGTSGRNEQYF
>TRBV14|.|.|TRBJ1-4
TGTGCCAGCAGCCAAGTTAACGGACCGCCCGAAAAACTGTTTTTT
CASSQVNGPPEKLFF
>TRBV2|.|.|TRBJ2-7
TGTGCCAGCAGTAGACTAGATCGTACCGAGCAGTACTTC
CASSRLDRTEQYF
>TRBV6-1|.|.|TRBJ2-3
TGTGCCAGCAGTGAATTTACAGCTAGCACAGATACGCAGTATTTT
CASSEFTASTDTQYF
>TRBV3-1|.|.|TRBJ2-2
TGTGCCAGCACAAAGGGGCTCCTAACGAACACCGGGGAGCTGTTTTTT
CASTKGLLTNTGELFF
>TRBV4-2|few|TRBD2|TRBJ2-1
TGTGCCAGCAGCCCCAATCTGTTAGCGGGAGGTATGTGGAATGAGCAGTTCTTC
CASSPNLLAGGMWNEQFF
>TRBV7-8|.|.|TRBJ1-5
TGTGCCAGCAGCGCTTACGAGTCTGGGAATCAGTCCCAGCATTTT
CASSAYESGNQSQHF
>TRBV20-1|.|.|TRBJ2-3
TGCAGTGCCAAGGTCGATACGCAGTATTTT
CSAKVDTQYF
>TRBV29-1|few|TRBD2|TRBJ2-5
TGCAGCGTTGAACGGGGGGGGTCCGAAGAGACCCAGTACTTC
CSVERGGSEETQYF
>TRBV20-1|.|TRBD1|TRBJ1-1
TGCAGTGCTATAGACAGGGTGAACACTGAAGCTTTCTTT
CSAIDRVNTEAFF
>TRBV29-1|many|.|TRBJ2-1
TGCAGCGTGGAGACAATTGGTGATGAGCAGTTCTTC
CSVETIGDEQFF
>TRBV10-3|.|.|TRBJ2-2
TGTGCCATCAGTGAGTCGAGAGGGAGTAACACCGGGGAGCTGTTTTTT
CAISESRGSNTGELFF
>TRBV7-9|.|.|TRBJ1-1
TGTGCCAGCAGCTTATACGCGCTGAACACTGAAGCTTTCTTT
CASSLYALNTEAFF
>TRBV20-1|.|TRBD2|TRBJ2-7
TGCAGTGCTATTCTAGCGGGAGTTATGAGCGAGCAGTACTTC
CSAILAGVMSEQYF
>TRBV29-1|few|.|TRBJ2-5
TGCAGTGGAAACACTGGACGGGGGAAGGTCGAGTCCCAGTACTTC
CSGNTGRGKVESQYF
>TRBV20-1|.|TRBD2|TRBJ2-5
TGCAGTGCTACCGGACCTAGCGGGGATCTGGCCCAGTACTTC
CSATGPSGDLAQYF
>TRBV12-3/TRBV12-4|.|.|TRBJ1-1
TGTGCCAGCAGTTCGTCCCGGGACGGGAACACTGAAGCTTTCTTT
CASSSSRDGNTEAFF
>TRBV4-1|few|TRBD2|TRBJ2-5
TGCGCCAGCAGCCAAGCCCTAGCGGTAATACAAGAGACCCAGTACTTC
CASSQALAVIQETQYF
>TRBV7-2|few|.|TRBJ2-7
TGTGCCAGCAGCTTAGGGGGCGGAGGGGTTTACGAGCAGTACTTC
CASSLGGGGVYEQYF
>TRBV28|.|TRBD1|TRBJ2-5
TGTGCCAGCAGGTCGACAGGGATACAAGAGACCCAGTACTTC
CASRSTGIQETQYF
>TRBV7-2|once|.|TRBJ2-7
TGTGCCAGCAGCACCCCGATAGTGGGAACCGAGCAGTACTTC
CASSTPIVGTEQYF
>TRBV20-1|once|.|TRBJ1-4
TGCAGTGCCGACATGGGGGACAATCAAGATGAAAAACTGTTTTTT
CSADMGDNQDEKLFF
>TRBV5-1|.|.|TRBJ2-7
TGCGCCAGCAACCCCGACAGTTATAGGATGAGCTCCTACGAGCAGTACTTC
CASNPDSYRMSSYEQYF
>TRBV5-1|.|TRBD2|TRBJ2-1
TGCGCCAGCAGCGCCGGACTAGCCGTAAACTACAATGAGCAGTTCTTC
CASSAGLAVNYNEQFF
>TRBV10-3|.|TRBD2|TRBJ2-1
TGTGCCATCGGGGGGGGACCATCGTTAAGCTCCCACAATGAGCAGTTCTTC
CAIGGGPSLSSHNEQFF
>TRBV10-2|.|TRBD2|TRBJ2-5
TGCGCCGCCGGGACTATAGGCCAAGAGACCCAGTACTTC
CAAGTIGQETQYF
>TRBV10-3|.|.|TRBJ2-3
TGTGCCATCAACGCCTTGGGACGGGAAAGCACAGATACGCAGTATTTT
CAINALGRESTDTQYF
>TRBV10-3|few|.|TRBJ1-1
TGTGCCATCAGTGAGGGTCCCGGGAGGGACACTGAAGCTTTCTTT
CAISEGPGRDTEAFF
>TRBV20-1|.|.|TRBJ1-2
TGCAGTGCCCAGGACCTCTATGGCTACACCTTC
CSAQDLYGYTF
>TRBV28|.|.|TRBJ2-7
TGTGCCAGCAGTATGAAGCCGTACGAGCAGTACTTC
CASSMKPYEQYF
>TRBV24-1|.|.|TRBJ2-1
TGTGCCACCGGGACAGGGGTTTCTAGCGGGATATACGATGAGCAGTTCTTC
CATGTGVSSGIYDEQFF
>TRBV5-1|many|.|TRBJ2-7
TGCGCCAGCAGCTTGGACGGGACTCCCCCCTACGAGCAGTACTTC
CASSLDGTPPYEQYF